The entry below gives a single T cell receptor beta chain sequence along with its context. This clone turned up a few times. This receptor's antigen is unknown. No base quality values were provided; no much bigger clone lies one nucleotide off. The record originates from a study of blood T cell repertoires in COVID-19 (dated by TCRdb to 2020 to 2022). A note on the overall study: The collaborator samples originated in the United States, Italy and Spain and spanned the acute and convalescent phases of COVID-19. The prospective study material was composed of cDNA or gDNA derived from T cells, B-cell-depleted T cells, or PBMCs. The dataset comprised deeply sampled blood TCRbeta repertoires from subjects exposed to, actively infected with, or recovered from COVID-19. The repertoires were made available in a free public database intended to serve as a resource for research on the immune response to SARS-CoV-2. The samples were drawn from the first 160 participants of the ongoing ImmuneRACE study and from over 950 subjects provided by 6 global collaborators. Sample metadata almost always included a de-identified subject ID, COVID-19 status, age in years and sex. Where HLA class I and class II types were available, the types were taken from metadata supplied by the sample provider, not from assay-based typing. Overall results and qualifications from the work: The amount of clinical and demographic metadata varied by source and participant and was provided uncurated.

The immunoSEQ Assay, a bias-controlled multiplex PCR, was used to amplify TCRbeta CDR3 regions from genomic DNA. Per the original workflow: The number of nucleated cells in each sample was estimated from the amplification of reference gene primers within the assay. To quantify the absolute abundance of each unique TCRbeta CDR3 rearrangement, sequence reads were collapsed and filtered. Productive Simpson clonality was computed per sample as the square root of Simpson's diversity index over productive rearrangements. This immuneACCESS table, as held by TCRdb, lists in-frame sequences with V and J called but not all clones. Of the missing ones, under half trace to an unresolved V gene in checked studies; the others have no known cause. The V and J calls and clone size were taken over from that table, and D and trimming were inferred from the DNA. The sample table contains 250,000 to 300,000 clones; only one count was recorded for roughly nine tenths of them. Less than 15% of the sample lies in the top ten.

The CDR3, from cysteine to phenylalanine, totals 15 residues. Kept here is only the CDR3 DNA, which spans 45 bases and is read in frame from base 1. The junction shows trimming of 0 bases on V and 1 base on J, plus 7 bases between the germline ends. In the germline V gene, CDR1 corresponds to ENHRY and CDR2 to SYGVKD. One collaborating source in Seattle enrolled patients during active infection and followed them longitudinally through the course of disease. Each collaborating institution followed its own protocols to collect whole blood in K2EDTA tubes. Collaborator samples were shipped for TCRbeta analysis as frozen whole blood, isolated PBMCs, or DNA extracted from either sample type.

This chain joins TRBV10-3 to TRBJ2-1; the D gene identity is not certain. Input material: peripheral blood. This receptor was identified in a woman in her twenties or thirties with COVID-19, enrolled during active disease. The encoded CDR3 is CAISESITSYNEQFF. The nucleotide sequence is given as TGTGCCATCAGTGAGTCCATCACTTCCTACAATGAGCAGTTCTTC.